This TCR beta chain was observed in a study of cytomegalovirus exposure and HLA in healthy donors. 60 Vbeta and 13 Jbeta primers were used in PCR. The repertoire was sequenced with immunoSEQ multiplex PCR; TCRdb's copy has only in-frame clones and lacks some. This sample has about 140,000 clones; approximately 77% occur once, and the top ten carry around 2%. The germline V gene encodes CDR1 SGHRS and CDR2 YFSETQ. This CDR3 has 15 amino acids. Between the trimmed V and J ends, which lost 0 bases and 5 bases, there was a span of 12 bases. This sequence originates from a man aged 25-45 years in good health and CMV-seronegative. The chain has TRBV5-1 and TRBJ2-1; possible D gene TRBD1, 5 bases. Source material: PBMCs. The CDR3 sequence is CASSLVSGSHNEQFF. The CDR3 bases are TGCGCCAGCAGCTTGGTTTCAGGGTCTCACAATGAGCAGTTCTTC.